This T cell receptor beta chain is from a study of shared clonotypes between healthy human individuals. The method was immunoSEQ multiplex PCR; TCRdb's version includes in-frame clones alone and lacks a portion of them. The table includes hundreds of thousands of clones, less than 80% detected once. The CDR3 runs to 15 residues. Per the germline V gene, CDR1 is SNHLY and CDR2 is FYNNEI. The V end lost 6 bases, the J end lost 4 bases, and 18 bases lay between the germline ends. This clone was observed a handful of times. The V gene is TRBV2, the J gene TRBJ1-2, with D possibly being TRBD1 (6 bases). This TCR derives from a woman between 25 and 40 years old in good health. Material: memory CD4+ T cells sorted from blood. The subset was: CD45RA-negative fraction. In DNA form, the CDR3 reads TGTGCCAGCAGGCCAGCGGCAGGGGTTTTCTATGGCTACACCTTC. Translating gives CASRPAAGVFYGYTF.